A single sample gave rise to the 5 T cell receptor beta chains below, sequenced in a study of blood T cell repertoires in COVID-19. Clones were read by immunoSEQ multiplex PCR, and TCRdb kept only the in-frame ones, dropping some. The sample comprises around 250,000 clones, approximately 82% of which are singletons, and 1.5% to 2% rests with the top ten. Material for sequencing was peripheral blood. The receptor source for this set is a man aged 25 to 45 who had recovered from COVID-19.

V gene TRBV24-1 combines with J gene TRBJ2-1; 12 nucleotides align to TRBD1. The CDR3 spans 16 residues. Germline V gene lookup returns CDR1 KGHDR and CDR2 SFDVKD. V shed 4 bases, J shed 7 bases, and the junction held 7 bases outside the gene matches. Written as DNA, the CDR3 is TGTGCCACCAGTGACATAGGGACAGGGGGCAAAAATGAGCAGTTCTTC. Amino acid sequence: CATSDIGTGGKNEQFF.

The DNA of the CDR3 is TGTGCCAGCAGCTTGAGGGGTCAATTCTCCCAGCATTTT. It specifies CASSLRGQFSQHF. The rearrangement links TRBV5-6 to TRBJ1-5; TRBD1 might be the D (5 bases). CDR1 is SGHDT, CDR2 YYEEEE, per germline. This CDR3 contains 13 residues. Trimming left V 1 base short and J 11 bases short, with 13 bases between.

CDR3 protein: CASSDRDAGETQYF. The CDR3, as DNA: TGTGCCAGCAGCGACAGGGATGCTGGGGAGACCCAGTACTTC. The J gene is TRBJ2-5, the V gene TRBV5-4, with 7 bases aligning to TRBD1. Germline assignment: CDR1 SGHNT and CDR2 YYREEE (reference sequence). The length of the CDR3 is 14 residues. The V segment lost 4 bases and the J segment 5 bases; nucleotides outside the gene matches: 8.

The CDR3 DNA follows: TGTGCCAGCAGTCTCGCATACAGGAGCCGCTATGGCTACACCTTC. Amino acids: CASSLAYRSRYGYTF. This rearrangement joins TRBV5-5 to TRBJ1-2; tentatively, D is TRBD1 (5 bases). Germline V CDR1 and CDR2: SGHKS, YYEKEE (reference sequence). The length of the CDR3 is 15 residues. V lost 5 bases and J 4 bases, leaving 18 bases between the germline ends.

This rearrangement joins TRBV28 to TRBJ2-2, with TRBD1 matching 9 bases. The trim removed 4 bases at V and 2 bases at J, leaving 5 bases unmatched. From germline, CDR1 is MDHEN and CDR2 SYDVKM. The CDR3 runs 16 residues. CDR3: CASSYRDRVNTGELFF. CDR3 nucleotides: TGTGCCAGCAGTTACCGGGACAGGGTCAACACCGGGGAGCTGTTTTTT.